This entry describes one T cell receptor beta chain. Its antigen remains unknown. This record belongs to a study of CD8 T cells in Susac syndrome. Bulk CD8+ and CD4+ cells came from magnetic negative isolation; CD8+ TEMRA by FACS. Germline loops: CDR1 SQVTM, CDR2 ANQGSEA. The CDR3 length is 14 residues. V shed 1 base, J shed 8 bases, and the junction held 4 bases outside the gene matches. Reverse transcription of about 0.45 to 1 ug RNA was performed with random hexamers. TCRdb recomputed calls from the immunoSEQ multiplex PCR reads with MiXCR, one row per CDR3 protein. The sample carries some 150,000 distinct CDR3 sequences, 95% to 96% recorded once. General observations from the study: The study recognized that the number of individuals in its TCR sequencing and HLA analysis was relatively small.

The sequence derives from a human donor with multiple sclerosis. The chain links TRBV29-1 to TRBJ2-1; TRBD2 agrees at 11 bases. Sequences were obtained from CD8+ T cells from PBMCs. The CDR3 here is CSVEGSGGVDEQFF. The CDR3 nucleotides read TGCAGCGTTGAAGGTAGCGGGGGGGTTGATGAGCAGTTCTTC.